This paragraph covers one TCR beta chain sequence. The sample belongs to a study of blood T cells in healthy people across ages. Alongside a J-beta primer mix, a sample-barcoded 5' primer served in a second PCR lasting about 7 to 12 cycles. TCRdb ran MiXCR on the 5' RACE reads and lists one entry per CDR3 protein. The data show some 860,000 distinct CDR3 sequences, roughly three fifths seen once. The CDR3 spans 13 residues. CDR1 is SGHAT and CDR2 is FQNNGV in the germline V gene. The germline V and J ends were trimmed by 4 bases and 8 bases, with 12 bases remaining between them. This sequence originates from a man aged 40-55 years in good health. Sequenced sample: blood. The rearrangement joins TRBV11-2 to TRBJ2-1; possibly TRBD1 for D (6 bases). The chain's CDR3 is CASSSDRYDEQFF. The CDR3 region has the DNA TGTGCCAGCAGCTCGGACAGATACGATGAGCAGTTCTTC.